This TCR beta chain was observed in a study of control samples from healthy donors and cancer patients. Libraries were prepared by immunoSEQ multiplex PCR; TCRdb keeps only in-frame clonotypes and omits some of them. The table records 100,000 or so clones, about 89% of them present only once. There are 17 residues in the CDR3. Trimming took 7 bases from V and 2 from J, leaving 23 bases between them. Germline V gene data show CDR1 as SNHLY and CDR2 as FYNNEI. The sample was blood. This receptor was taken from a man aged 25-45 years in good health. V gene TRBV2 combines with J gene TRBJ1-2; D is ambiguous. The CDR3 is CASTPGSVGKGNYGYTF. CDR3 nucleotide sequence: TGTGCCAGCACCCCGGGGTCGGTGGGAAAGGGCAACTATGGCTACACCTTC.